The T cell receptor beta chain under discussion was sequenced for a study of blood T cell repertoires in COVID-19. Background on the study: Specimens from acute and convalescent COVID-19 originated in the United States, Italy and Spain.

The CDR3 totals 15 residues. V was clipped by 3 bases and J by 0 bases, with 9 bases between them. Germline CDR1 reads LGHDT; CDR2 reads YNNKEL (reference sequence). Under the authors' procedure: Amplifying reference gene primers gave estimates of nucleated cell counts. Sequencing was performed with immunoSEQ multiplex PCR; in TCRdb, only in-frame clones are kept and a portion is missing. V and J calls and clone size follow that table, whereas D and trimming were derived from the DNA. Of over 200,000 clones in the sample, 65% to 90% are singletons; the top ten hold approximately 6%. The TCR was taken from a man of 80 years or more with acute or convalescent COVID-19. The sequenced sample consisted of peripheral blood. V gene TRBV3-1 (or the pseudogene TRBV3-2) combines with J gene TRBJ2-4; D may be TRBD1 (5 bases). In DNA, the CDR3 is TGTGCCAGCAGCCAGACAGAACTAGCCAAAAACATTCAGTACTTC. It translates to CASSQTELAKNIQYF.